These T cell receptor beta chains were read from a single sample in a study of OX40 agonist ivuxolimab in advanced cancers. Here immunoSEQ multiplex PCR was the method, and the copy in TCRdb shows in-frame clones only, minus some. The sample includes 68,000 or so clones, 83% seen only once; the top ten take roughly 1.4%. Sample: CD4+ or CD8+ T cells sorted from blood, taken in a trial of the OX40 agonist ivuxolimab. These receptors all stem from an adult with an advanced solid tumor such as melanoma, head and neck, liver or kidney cancer. Both conserved end residues are part of each CDR3.

v_call cdr3_aa
TRBV7-2 CASSLAGGGQPQHF
TRBV7-6 CASARMTGNTEAFF
TRBV5-7 CASSWRGGGTGELFF
TRBV28 CASSPRDSYNQPQHF
TRBV9 CASSVSLADLGGLSSGANVLTF
TRBV6-5 CASSYSRGTQYF
TRBV11-2 CASSPGTALNYGYTF
TRBV4-2 CASSPRTGGVSAGNSPLHF
TRBV4-2 CASSQPLAGGRGNKQYF
TRBV23-1 CASSQPGGRPNYGYTF
TRBV18 CASSQGQNEKLFF
TRBV14 CASSQDMGGRVYLHF
TRBV18 CASSPYNGPYEQYF
TRBV6-1 CASSGGQGNNQPQHF